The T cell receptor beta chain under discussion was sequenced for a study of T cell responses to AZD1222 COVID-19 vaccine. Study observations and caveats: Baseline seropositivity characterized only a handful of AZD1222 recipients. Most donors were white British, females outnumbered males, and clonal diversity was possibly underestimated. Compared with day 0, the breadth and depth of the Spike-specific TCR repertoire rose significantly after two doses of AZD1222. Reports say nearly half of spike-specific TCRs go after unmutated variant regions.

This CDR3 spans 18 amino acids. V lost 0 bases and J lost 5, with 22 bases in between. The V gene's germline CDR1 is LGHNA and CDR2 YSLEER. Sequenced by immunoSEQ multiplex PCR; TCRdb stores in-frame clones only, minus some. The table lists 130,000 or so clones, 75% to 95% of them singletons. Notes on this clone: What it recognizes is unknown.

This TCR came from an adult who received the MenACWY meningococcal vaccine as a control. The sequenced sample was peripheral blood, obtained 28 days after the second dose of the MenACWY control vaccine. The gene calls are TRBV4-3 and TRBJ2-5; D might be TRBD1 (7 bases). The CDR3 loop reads CASSQDLVRQGGVETQYF. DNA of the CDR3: TGCGCCAGCAGCCAAGATCTGGTTAGGCAGGGGGGTGTGGAGACCCAGTACTTC.